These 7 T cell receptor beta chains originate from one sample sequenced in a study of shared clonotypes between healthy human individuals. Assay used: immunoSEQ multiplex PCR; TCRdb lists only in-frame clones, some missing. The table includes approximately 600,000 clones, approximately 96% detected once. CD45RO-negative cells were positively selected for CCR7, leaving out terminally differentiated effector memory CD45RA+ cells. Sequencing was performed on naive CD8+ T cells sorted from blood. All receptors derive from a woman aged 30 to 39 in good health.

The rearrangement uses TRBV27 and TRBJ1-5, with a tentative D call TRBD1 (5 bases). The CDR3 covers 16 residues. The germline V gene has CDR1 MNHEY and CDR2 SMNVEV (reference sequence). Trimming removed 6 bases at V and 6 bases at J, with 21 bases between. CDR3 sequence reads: CASSPSHGDRSQPQHF. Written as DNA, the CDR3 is TGTGCCAGCAGCCCCTCCCACGGGGACCGGAGTCAGCCCCAGCATTTT.

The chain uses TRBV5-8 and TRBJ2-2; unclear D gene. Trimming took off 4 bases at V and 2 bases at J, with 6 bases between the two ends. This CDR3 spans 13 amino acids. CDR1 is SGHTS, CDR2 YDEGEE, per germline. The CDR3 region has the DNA TGTGCCAGCAGCCAATATAACACCGGGGAGCTGTTTTTT. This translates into CASSQYNTGELFF.

CDR3 DNA sequence: TGTGCCAGCAGTTTAAGTAGGGGACTTGGGCAGTTCTTC. Translating it yields CASSLSRGLGQFF. The V and J genes are TRBV27 and TRBJ2-1; TRBD2 might be the D (6 bases). This CDR3 has 13 residues. V dropped 2 bases and J dropped 12 bases, with 14 bases sitting between them. From germline, CDR1 is MNHEY and CDR2 SMNVEV (reference sequence).

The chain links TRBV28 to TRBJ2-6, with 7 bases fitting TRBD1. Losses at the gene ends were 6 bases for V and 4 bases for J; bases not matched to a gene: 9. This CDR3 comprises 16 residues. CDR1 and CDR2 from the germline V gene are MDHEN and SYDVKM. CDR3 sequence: CASSPADRVGANVLTF. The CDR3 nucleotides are TGTGCCAGCAGCCCCGCCGACAGGGTGGGGGCCAACGTCCTGACTTTC.

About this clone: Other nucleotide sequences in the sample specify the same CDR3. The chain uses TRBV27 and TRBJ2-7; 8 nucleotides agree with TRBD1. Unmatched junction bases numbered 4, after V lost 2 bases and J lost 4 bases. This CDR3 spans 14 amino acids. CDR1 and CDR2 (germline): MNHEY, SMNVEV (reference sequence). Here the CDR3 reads CASSLGTGRYEQYF. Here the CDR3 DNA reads TGTGCCAGCAGTTTAGGGACAGGTCGTTACGAGCAGTACTTC.

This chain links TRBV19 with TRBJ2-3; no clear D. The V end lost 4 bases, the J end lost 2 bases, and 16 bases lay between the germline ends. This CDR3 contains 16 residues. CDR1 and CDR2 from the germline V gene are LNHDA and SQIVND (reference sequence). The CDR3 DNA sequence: TGTGCCAGTAGTACCCTCACGGTTGAGGTCACAGATACGCAGTATTTT. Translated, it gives CASSTLTVEVTDTQYF.

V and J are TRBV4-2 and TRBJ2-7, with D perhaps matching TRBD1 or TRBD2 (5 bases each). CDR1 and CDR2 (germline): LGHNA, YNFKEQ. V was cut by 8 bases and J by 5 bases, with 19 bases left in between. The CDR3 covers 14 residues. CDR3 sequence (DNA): TGTGCCAGCGGTACAATGACAGCCGGGGACGAGCAGTACTTC. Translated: CASGTMTAGDEQYF.